The 28 T cell receptor beta chains in this list originate from one sample, sequenced in a study of T cell responses to AZD1222 COVID-19 vaccine (dated by TCRdb to the early 2020s). Library generation was performed with the immunoSEQ multiplex PCR assay. TCRdb carries this immuneACCESS record with in-frame sequences only. Its versions omit some clonotypes, under half of them owing to an unresolved V gene in the studies checked, with the rest unexplained. This sample is represented by 150,000 or so clones; 93% of them were singletons. The ten largest clones represent roughly 0.9% of the sample. The sample's time point label, decoded: baseline before first vaccination. The sample consisted of peripheral blood, taken on day 0 of AZD1222 vaccination. All receptors derive from an adult in good health.

The V gene is TRBV7-9, the J gene TRBJ1-1; weak D call: TRBD1 (5 bases). V lost 4 bases and J 7 bases, leaving 10 bases between the germline ends. This CDR3 spans 12 amino acids. Germline assignment: CDR1 SEHNR and CDR2 FQNEAQ (reference sequence). The CDR3 reads CASSSLGGEAFF. The CDR3 DNA sequence: TGTGCCAGCAGCTCCTTGGGGGGTGAAGCTTTCTTT.

This chain joins TRBV5-6 and TRBJ2-5; a weak D match, TRBD1 (7 bases). Germline V CDR1 and CDR2: SGHDT, YYEEEE. This CDR3 has 14 amino acids. The V gene lost 1 base and the J gene lost 5 bases, with 12 bases spanning the gap. CDR3 bases: TGTGCCAGCAGCTTGACAGCAGGGGGGGAGACCCAGTACTTC. Its protein product is CASSLTAGGETQYF. The entire variable domain, with the rest obtained from reference TRBV5-6 and TRBJ2-5, is as follows: DAGVTQSPTHLIKTRGQQVTLRCSPKSGHDTVSWYQQALGQGPQFIFQYYEEEERQRGNFPDRFSGHQFPNYSSELNVNALLLGDSALYLCASSLTAGGETQYFGPGTRLLVL.

This clone has a single count. This chain connects TRBV5-1 to TRBJ2-2; no clear D. The germline gives CDR1 SGHRS, CDR2 YFSETQ. The V and J ends lost 7 bases and 3 bases respectively, with 7 bases between them. There are 12 residues in the CDR3. In DNA form, the CDR3 reads TGCGCCAGCCGGATAGACACCGGGGAGCTGTTTTTT. Translation: CASRIDTGELFF.

The rearrangement links TRBV5-1 to TRBJ1-2; D may be TRBD1 (5 bases). This CDR3 has 14 amino acids. Trimming left V 0 bases short and J 7 bases short, with 13 bases between. Germline CDR1 reads SGHRS; CDR2 reads YFSETQ. CDR3 coding DNA: TGCGCCAGCAGCTTGGCCGGGACGGAAATTGGCTACACCTTC. Its protein is CASSLAGTEIGYTF.

This chain connects TRBV5-5 to TRBJ1-4, with D uncertain. Germline CDR1 is SGHKS and CDR2 is YYEKEE (reference sequence). The V gene lost 4 bases and the J gene lost 2 bases, with 9 bases spanning the gap. There are 14 residues in the CDR3. The CDR3 DNA reads as TGTGCCAGCAGCATCCGGTGGACTAATGAAAAACTGTTTTTT. Translating it yields CASSIRWTNEKLFF. Variable domain in full (rest from reference TRBV5-5 and TRBJ1-4): DAGVTQSPTHLIKTRGQQVTLRCSPISGHKSVSWYQQVLGQGPQFIFQYYEKEERGRGNFPDRFSARQFPNYSSELNVNALLLGDSALYLCASSIRWTNEKLFFGSGTQLSVL.

The chain combines TRBV12-3 or TRBV12-4 with TRBJ1-2; the D gene is possibly TRBD1 (5 bases). The CDR3 spans 13 residues. Trimming cost V 6 bases and J 5 bases, with 13 bases left between them. The CDR3 coding sequence is TGTGCCAGCAGAACCAACGGGGCGTATGGCTACACCTTC. It translates to CASRTNGAYGYTF.

V gene TRBV4-2 combines with J gene TRBJ1-3; no reliable D call. From germline, CDR1 is LGHNA and CDR2 YNFKEQ. This CDR3 is built from 15 residues. V lost 5 bases and J lost 0, with 11 bases in between. For the CDR3, the DNA is TGTGCCAGCAGCGTAACAACCGGCTCTGGAAACACCATATATTTT. It is translated as CASSVTTGSGNTIYF.

The chain employs TRBV4-2 and TRBJ2-7; D unresolved. V was clipped by 1 base and J by 5 bases, with 6 bases between them. CDR3 length: 12 residues. Germline-derived CDR1 and CDR2 are LGHNA and YNFKEQ. CDR3 residues: CASSQGRNEQYF. In DNA, the CDR3 is TGTGCCAGCAGCCAAGGGCGTAACGAGCAGTACTTC.

The chain links TRBV6-1 to TRBJ1-2, with D perhaps TRBD1 (5 bases). The V gene's germline CDR1 is MNHNS and CDR2 SASEGT. The CDR3 has 16 residues. V gave up 4 bases and J gave up 4 bases, with 19 bases separating them. Here the CDR3 reads CASSGYQSQGFYGYTF. The CDR3 region has the DNA TGTGCCAGCAGTGGGTACCAGAGTCAGGGATTCTATGGCTACACCTTC.

The CDR3 DNA sequence: TGTGCCATCAGTGAGTTGGGACAGGGGAAGGACATTCAGTACTTC. Translation gives CAISELGQGKDIQYF. The rearrangement joins TRBV10-3 to TRBJ2-4; 10 nucleotides line up with TRBD1. V shed 1 base and J 8 bases; nucleotides not matched to a gene: 5. Looked up from germline, CDR1 is ENHRY and CDR2 is SYGVKD. The CDR3 contains 15 residues.

This sequence joins TRBV5-5 and TRBJ2-3; possibly TRBD1 or TRBD2 for D (6 bases each). This CDR3 comprises 16 residues. V lost 2 bases to trimming and J lost 10 bases, with 23 bases between them. Per the germline V gene, CDR1 is SGHKS and CDR2 is YYEKEE (reference sequence). The DNA of the CDR3 is TGTGCCAGCAGCTTTAAGGGGGGAGCGGAGGGTCCCTCGCAGTATTTT. Amino acid sequence: CASSFKGGAEGPSQYF. Full variable domain (outside the CDR3, taken from reference TRBV5-5 and TRBJ2-3): DAGVTQSPTHLIKTRGQQVTLRCSPISGHKSVSWYQQVLGQGPQFIFQYYEKEERGRGNFPDRFSARQFPNYSSELNVNALLLGDSALYLCASSFKGGAEGPSQYFGPGTRLTVL.

The V call is TRBV7-2, the J call TRBJ2-7; 7 bases line up with TRBD1. The V and J ends lost 5 bases and 2 bases, in that order; junction bases with no gene match: 9. Germline values: CDR1 SGHTA, CDR2 FQGNSA. The CDR3 is made up of 15 amino acids. DNA of the CDR3: TGTGCCAGCAGCCATCCCGGGACAGCAGCCTACGAGCAGTACTTC. Its translation: CASSHPGTAAYEQYF.

J is TRBJ1-2 and V is TRBV6-1, with D uncertain. The CDR3 has 13 residues. Germline V lookup: CDR1 MNHNS, CDR2 SASEGT. The germline V and J ends were trimmed by 2 bases and 4 bases, with 8 bases remaining between them. CDR3 DNA: TGTGCCAGCAGTGAACAGCACATCTATGGCTACACCTTC. Translated: CASSEQHIYGYTF.

About this clone itself: The junction shows a germline mismatch at one end, possibly a read error. The chain employs TRBV27 and TRBJ2-5, with D perhaps TRBD2 (6 bases). Germline-derived CDR1 and CDR2 are MNHEY and SMNVEV (reference sequence). This CDR3 spans 14 amino acids. In DNA, the CDR3 is TGTGCCAGCAGCTTATTAGGACGGGGAGGAACCCAGTACTTC. It translates to CASSLLGRGGTQYF.

The genes are TRBV19 and TRBJ1-2; D is ambiguous. The CDR3 sequence is 13 residues long. Trimming removed 3 bases at V and 2 bases at J, with 7 bases between. Germline CDR1 reads LNHDA; CDR2 reads SQIVND (reference sequence). CDR3 region: CASSIPENYGYTF. The CDR3 bases are TGTGCCAGTAGTATCCCAGAGAACTATGGCTACACCTTC. The entire variable domain, with the rest obtained from reference TRBV19 and TRBJ1-2, is as follows: DGGITQSPKYLFRKEGQNVTLSCEQNLNHDAMYWYRQDPGQGLRLIYYSQIVNDFQKGDIAEGYSVSREKKESFPLTVTSAQKNPTAFYLCASSIPENYGYTFGSGTRLTVV.

The chain links TRBV27 to TRBJ1-6, with D tentatively TRBD1 (5 bases). This CDR3 region has 14 residues. In germline, CDR1 is MNHEY, CDR2 SMNVEV (reference sequence). The germline V and J ends were trimmed by 6 bases and 6 bases, with 12 bases remaining between them. CDR3 coding DNA: TGTGCCAGCAGACGGACAAGACTTAATTCACCCCTCCACTTT. It codes for CASRRTRLNSPLHF.

This clone has just one count. This rearrangement joins TRBV3-1 (or the pseudogene TRBV3-2) to TRBJ1-2; maybe TRBD1 (5 bases). Per germline, CDR1 LGHDT and CDR2 YNNKEL (reference sequence). There are 14 residues in the CDR3. Trimming took 0 bases from V and 9 from J, leaving 14 bases between them. This CDR3 is CASSQELQGLSYTF. The CDR3 DNA sequence: TGTGCCAGCAGCCAAGAGTTGCAGGGACTGAGCTACACCTTC.

The V gene is TRBV5-4, the J gene TRBJ2-5; D might be TRBD2 (5 bases). Germline-derived CDR1 and CDR2 are SGHNT and YYREEE (reference sequence). Between the trimmed V and J ends, which lost 4 bases and 1 base, there was a span of 11 bases. This CDR3 spans 14 amino acids. The CDR3 region is CASSREGIQETQYF. The CDR3 DNA follows: TGTGCCAGCAGCCGTGAGGGAATCCAAGAGACCCAGTACTTC.

This CDR3 is CASSSHRAPEGYTF. The CDR3 DNA follows: TGTGCCAGCAGTTCTCACAGGGCACCCGAGGGCTACACCTTC. The gene calls are TRBV27 and TRBJ1-2, with D possibly TRBD1 on 6 matching bases. Germline loops: CDR1 MNHEY, CDR2 SMNVEV (reference sequence). The CDR3 is made up of 14 amino acids. Deletions cut 4 bases from V and 8 bases from J, with 17 bases between.

V is TRBV5-1 and J is TRBJ2-1, with a possible D match to TRBD2 (6 bases). Trimming took off 0 bases at V and 8 bases at J, with 9 bases between the two ends. The CDR3 spans 13 residues. Germline V CDR1 and CDR2: SGHRS, YFSETQ. As DNA, the CDR3 is TGCGCCAGCAGCTTGGGTGGGGGGTATGAGCAGTTCTTC. Translating it yields CASSLGGGYEQFF.

This clone was detected once. The chain employs TRBV7-9 and TRBJ1-4, with no clear D. Trimming stripped 5 bases from V and 8 bases from J, with 18 bases between. The CDR3 has 15 residues. The germline V gene encodes CDR1 SEHNR and CDR2 FQNEAQ (reference sequence). The CDR3 sequence is CASSPPRSGLEKLFF. The CDR3 nucleotides are TGTGCCAGCAGCCCACCTCGATCGGGCCTAGAAAAACTGTTTTTT. The full variable domain, completed using reference TRBV7-9 and TRBJ1-4, is DTGVSQNPRHKITKRGQNVTFRCDPISEHNRLYWYRQTLGQGPEFLTYFQNEAQLEKSRLLSDRFSAERPKGSFSTLEIQRTEQGDSAMYLCASSPPRSGLEKLFFGSGTQLSVL.

This clone appeared once. The rearrangement uses TRBV18 and TRBJ1-2; the D is unclear. This CDR3 is 17 amino acids long. V shed 0 bases and J shed 0 bases, with 14 bases lying between them. Germline CDR1 is KGHSH and CDR2 is LQKENI. CDR3 nucleotide sequence: TGTGCCAGCTCACCACCGGCAGGTCACGTAGCTAACTATGGCTACACCTTC. Translated: CASSPPAGHVANYGYTF.

The chain recombines TRBV4-2 with TRBJ1-6; D not certain. Trimming took 2 bases from V and 6 from J, leaving 2 bases between them. The CDR3 is 12 residues long. Germline CDR1 LGHNA, CDR2 YNFKEQ. The CDR3 loop is CASSQSNSPLHF. For the CDR3, the DNA is TGTGCCAGCAGCCAATCTAATTCACCCCTCCACTTT.

This chain joins TRBV1 and TRBJ2-7; whether TRBD2, the table's D call, matches the DNA was not checked. TRBV1 corresponds to a pseudogene. This CDR3 is built from 14 residues. Here the CDR3 DNA reads TGCACCAGCAGAGCTCGGGGTCCTACCTACGAGCAGTACTTC. As protein: CTSRARGPTYEQYF.

The chain carries TRBV5-1 and TRBJ2-3; no clear D gene. Trimming shortened V by 2 bases and J by 2 bases, and 12 bases separated the two germline ends. Germline V gene sequence: CDR1 SGHRS, CDR2 YFSETQ. This CDR3 region has 15 residues. The CDR3 DNA follows: TGCGCCAGCAGCTTACTACTTACCCCCACAGATACGCAGTATTTT. It codes for CASSLLLTPTDTQYF.

This clone is a singleton in its sample. This chain links TRBV11-2 with TRBJ2-7; 9 nucleotides line up with TRBD2. The J segment lost 1 base and the V segment lost 5 bases, leaving 12 bases of the junction unmatched. The V gene's germline CDR1 is SGHAT and CDR2 FQNNGV. The CDR3 consists of 17 residues. CDR3 nucleotides: TGTGCCAGCAGCCCCGAGGTAGCGGGGGTGCTATCCTACGAGCAGTACTTC. Translated, it gives CASSPEVAGVLSYEQYF.

This clone has only one observation. The CDR3 spells CASSQDFGASQPQHF. The CDR3 coding sequence is TGTGCCAGCAGCCAAGATTTTGGAGCGTCTCAGCCCCAGCATTTT. This rearrangement joins TRBV3-1 (or the pseudogene TRBV3-2) to TRBJ1-5; the D is unclear. V shed 0 bases and J shed 6 bases, with 12 bases lying between them. This CDR3 has 15 amino acids. Per germline, CDR1 LGHDT and CDR2 YNNKEL (reference sequence).

A few counts support this clone. This rearrangement joins TRBV19 to TRBJ2-3; TRBD1 agrees at 11 bases. The V segment lost 5 bases and the J segment 3 bases; nucleotides outside the gene matches: 4. CDR3 length equals 15 residues. Germline CDR1 and CDR2: LNHDA and SQIVND (reference sequence). CDR3 nucleotides: TGTGCCAGTAGTGAGGGACAGGGGGTAACAGATACGCAGTATTTT. Encoded protein: CASSEGQGVTDTQYF.